Below are 8 T cell receptor beta chains sequenced from a single sample in a study of blood T cell repertoires in COVID-19. TCRdb's copy holds only in-frame clones and misses some; the assay was immunoSEQ multiplex PCR. The table shows under 300,000 clones, with under 90% occurring only once. The source material was peripheral blood. The receptors here all came from a woman between 40 and 55 years old who had recovered from COVID-19.

The CDR3 bases are TGTGCCAGCAGCTCGGGACTAGCGGGACTCTATGAGCAGTTCTTC. Its protein is CASSSGLAGLYEQFF. The chain employs TRBV5-4 and TRBJ2-1, with 13 bases matching TRBD2. The germline gives CDR1 SGHNT, CDR2 YYREEE (reference sequence). CDR3 size: 15 residues. The V segment lost 3 bases and the J segment 8 bases; nucleotides outside the gene matches: 5.

This sequence joins TRBV29-1 and TRBJ2-4; TRBD1 agrees at 9 bases. Looked up from germline, CDR1 is SQVTM and CDR2 is ANQGSEA. The CDR3 spans 12 residues. With V trimmed by 7 bases and J by 9 bases, 7 bases remained unmatched. CDR3 bases: TGCAGCGGCGTGGGGACAGGGTCCATTCAGTACTTC. This sequence encodes CSGVGTGSIQYF. Using reference TRBV29-1 and TRBJ2-4 for the parts outside the CDR3, the full variable domain is SAVISQKPSRDICQRGTSLTIQCQVDSQVTMMFWYRQQPGQSLTLIATANQGSEATYESGFVIDKFPISRPNLTFSTLTVSNMSPEDSSIYLCSGVGTGSIQYFGAGTRLSVL.

This chain links TRBV19 with TRBJ2-7, with no clear D. Germline values: CDR1 LNHDA, CDR2 SQIVND (reference sequence). The CDR3 spans 12 residues. V was shortened by 3 bases and J by 6 bases, with 9 bases between the two germline ends. The CDR3 protein is CASSIPGFEQYF. CDR3 nucleotides: TGTGCCAGTAGTATTCCCGGGTTCGAGCAGTACTTC.

V gene TRBV30 combines with J gene TRBJ2-5; tentatively, D is TRBD2 (5 bases). The germline CDR1 and CDR2 sequences are GTSNPN and SVGIG (reference sequence). The V and J ends lost 5 bases and 2 bases respectively, with 12 bases between them. The CDR3 length is 13 residues. The CDR3 loop is CAWGAPGQETQYF. CDR3 coding DNA: TGTGCCTGGGGAGCCCCGGGGCAAGAGACCCAGTACTTC.

This clone was observed a few times. This sequence joins TRBV27 and TRBJ2-1; 7 nucleotides agree with TRBD2. Germline CDR1 is MNHEY and CDR2 is SMNVEV (reference sequence). The CDR3 sequence is 21 residues long. J gave up 0 bases and V 3 bases, and 20 bases lay outside the gene matches. The CDR3 coding sequence is TGTGCCAGCAGTTTGTCGCCATCTAGCGGCTTCACCCAAAGCTCCTACAATGAGCAGTTCTTC. This encodes CASSLSPSSGFTQSSYNEQFF.

Here the CDR3 DNA reads TGCGCCAGCAGCTTGGTGGGACAGGGGAACAATCAGCCCCAGCATTTT. It translates to CASSLVGQGNNQPQHF. The V gene is TRBV5-1, the J gene TRBJ1-5, with 10 bases matching TRBD1. The ends lost 0 bases at V and 3 bases at J; junction bases unmatched: 3. The CDR3 runs 16 residues. The V gene's germline CDR1 is SGHRS and CDR2 YFSETQ.

V and J are TRBV3-1 (or the pseudogene TRBV3-2) and TRBJ2-3; D uncertain. Per the germline V gene, CDR1 is LGHDT and CDR2 is YNNKEL (reference sequence). This CDR3 is 15 amino acids long. The V end lost 4 bases, the J end lost 2 bases, and 13 bases lay between the germline ends. The CDR3 protein is CASSRNPLVTDTQYF. CDR3 coding DNA: TGTGCCAGCAGCCGAAATCCATTAGTCACAGATACGCAGTATTTT.

The gene calls are TRBV5-1 and TRBJ1-1; 7 bases are a match to TRBD1. Germline V gives CDR1 SGHRS, CDR2 YFSETQ. The V segment lost 0 bases and the J segment 4 bases; nucleotides outside the gene matches: 6. This CDR3 has 15 amino acids. The CDR3 protein is CASSLAGQGGTEAFF. Here the CDR3 DNA reads TGCGCCAGCAGCTTGGCCGGGCAGGGGGGCACTGAAGCTTTCTTT.